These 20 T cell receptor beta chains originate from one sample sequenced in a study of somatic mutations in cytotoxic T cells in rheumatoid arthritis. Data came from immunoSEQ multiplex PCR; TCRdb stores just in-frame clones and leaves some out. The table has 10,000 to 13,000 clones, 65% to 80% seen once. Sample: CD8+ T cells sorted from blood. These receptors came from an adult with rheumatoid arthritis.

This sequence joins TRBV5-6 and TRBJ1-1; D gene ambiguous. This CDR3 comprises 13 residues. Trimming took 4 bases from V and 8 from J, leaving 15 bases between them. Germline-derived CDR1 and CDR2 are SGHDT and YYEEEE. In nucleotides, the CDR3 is TGTGCCAGCAGCCTCCTCGGATTAGGAGAAGCTTTCTTT. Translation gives CASSLLGLGEAFF.

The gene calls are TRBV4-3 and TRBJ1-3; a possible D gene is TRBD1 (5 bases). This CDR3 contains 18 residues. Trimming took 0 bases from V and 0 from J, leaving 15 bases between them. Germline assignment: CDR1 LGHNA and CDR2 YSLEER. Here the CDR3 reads CASSQEMDTASSGNTIYF. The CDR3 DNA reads TGCGCCAGCAGCCAAGAGATGGACACGGCCTCCTCTGGAAACACCATATATTTT.

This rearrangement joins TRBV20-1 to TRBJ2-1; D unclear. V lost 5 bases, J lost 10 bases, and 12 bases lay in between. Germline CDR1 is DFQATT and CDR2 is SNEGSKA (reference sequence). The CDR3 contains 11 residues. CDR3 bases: TGCAGTGCTGGACCTTCTCGGGAGCAGTTCTTC. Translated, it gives CSAGPSREQFF.

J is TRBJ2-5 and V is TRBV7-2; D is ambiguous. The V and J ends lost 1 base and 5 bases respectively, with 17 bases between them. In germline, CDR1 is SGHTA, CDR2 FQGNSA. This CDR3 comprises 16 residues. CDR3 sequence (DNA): TGTGCCAGCAGCTTAGGGGCGGCGTTCCTGGCGGAGACCCAGTACTTC. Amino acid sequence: CASSLGAAFLAETQYF.

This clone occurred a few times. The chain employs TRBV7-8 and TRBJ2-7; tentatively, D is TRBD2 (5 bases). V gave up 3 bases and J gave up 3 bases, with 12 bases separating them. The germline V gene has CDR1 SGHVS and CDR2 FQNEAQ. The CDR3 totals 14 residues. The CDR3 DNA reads TGTGCCAGCAGCTTTCGAGGGCCTTACTACGAGCAGTACTTC. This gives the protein CASSFRGPYYEQYF.

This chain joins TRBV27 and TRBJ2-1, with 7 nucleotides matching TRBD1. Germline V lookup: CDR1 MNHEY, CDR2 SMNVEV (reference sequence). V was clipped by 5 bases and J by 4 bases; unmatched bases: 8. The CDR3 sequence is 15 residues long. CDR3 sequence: CASSPGTAFYNEQFF. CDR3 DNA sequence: TGTGCCAGCAGTCCCGGGACAGCCTTTTACAATGAGCAGTTCTTC.

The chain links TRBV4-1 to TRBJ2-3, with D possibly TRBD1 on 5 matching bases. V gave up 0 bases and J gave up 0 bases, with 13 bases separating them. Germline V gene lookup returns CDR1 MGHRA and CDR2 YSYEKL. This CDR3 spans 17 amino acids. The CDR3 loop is CASSQDYPGPSTDTQYF. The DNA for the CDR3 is TGCGCCAGCAGCCAAGATTACCCAGGGCCTAGCACAGATACGCAGTATTTT.

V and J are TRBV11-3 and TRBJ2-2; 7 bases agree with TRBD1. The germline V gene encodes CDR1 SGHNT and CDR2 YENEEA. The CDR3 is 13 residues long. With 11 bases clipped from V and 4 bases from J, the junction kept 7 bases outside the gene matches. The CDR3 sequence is CAGSQGTTGELFF. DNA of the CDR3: TGTGCCGGATCACAGGGGACCACCGGGGAGCTGTTTTTT.

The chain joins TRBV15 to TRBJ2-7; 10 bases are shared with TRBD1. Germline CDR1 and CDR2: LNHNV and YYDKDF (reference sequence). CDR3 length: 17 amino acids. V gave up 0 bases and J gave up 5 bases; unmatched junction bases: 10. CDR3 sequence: CATSRDSLGQGRDEQYF. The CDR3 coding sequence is TGTGCCACCAGCAGAGATAGTCTGGGACAGGGGAGAGACGAGCAGTACTTC.

CDR3 nucleotides: TGTGCCAGCAGCTCCAACAGGGAACCTCATGGCTACACCTTC. Translated, it gives CASSSNREPHGYTF. V and J are TRBV5-6 and TRBJ1-2, with D maybe TRBD1 (6 bases). Per the germline V gene, CDR1 is SGHDT and CDR2 is YYEEEE. The CDR3 spans 14 residues. Trimming left V 3 bases short and J 6 bases short, with 15 bases between. Using reference TRBV5-6 and TRBJ1-2 for the parts outside the CDR3, the full variable domain is DAGVTQSPTHLIKTRGQQVTLRCSPKSGHDTVSWYQQALGQGPQFIFQYYEEEERQRGNFPDRFSGHQFPNYSSELNVNALLLGDSALYLCASSSNREPHGYTFGSGTRLTVV.

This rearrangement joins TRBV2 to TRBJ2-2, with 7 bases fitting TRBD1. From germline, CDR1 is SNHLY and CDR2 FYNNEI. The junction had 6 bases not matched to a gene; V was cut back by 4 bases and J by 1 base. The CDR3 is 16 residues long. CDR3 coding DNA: TGTGCCAGCAGTGTGAGGGGGCGCGGGAACACCGGGGAGCTGTTTTTT. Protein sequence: CASSVRGRGNTGELFF. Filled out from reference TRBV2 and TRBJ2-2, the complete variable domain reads EPEVTQTPSHQVTQMGQEVILRCVPISNHLYFYWYRQILGQKVEFLVSFYNNEISEKSEIFDDQFSVERPDGSNFTLKIRSTKLEDSAMYFCASSVRGRGNTGELFFGEGSRLTVL.

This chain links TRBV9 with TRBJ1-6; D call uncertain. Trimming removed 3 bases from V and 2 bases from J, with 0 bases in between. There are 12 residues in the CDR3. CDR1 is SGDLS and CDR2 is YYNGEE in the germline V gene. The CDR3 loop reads CASSAYNSPLHF. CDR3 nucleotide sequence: TGTGCCAGCAGCGCCTATAATTCACCCCTCCACTTT.

Here the CDR3 DNA reads TGTGCCAGCAAGGCCCATAGCGGTGTGGCCTACAATGAGCAGTTCTTC. Its protein is CASKAHSGVAYNEQFF. This chain connects TRBV2 to TRBJ2-1; a weak D match, TRBD2 (6 bases). Germline-derived CDR1 and CDR2 are SNHLY and FYNNEI. The CDR3 extends over 16 amino acids. Trimming took off 7 bases at V and 2 bases at J, with 18 bases between the two ends.

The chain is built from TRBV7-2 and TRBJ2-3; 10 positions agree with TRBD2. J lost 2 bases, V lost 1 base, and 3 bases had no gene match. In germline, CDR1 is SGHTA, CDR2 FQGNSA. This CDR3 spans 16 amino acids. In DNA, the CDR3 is TGTGCCAGCAGCTTAGTCAGCGGGGGGGCCACAGATACGCAGTATTTT. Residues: CASSLVSGGATDTQYF.

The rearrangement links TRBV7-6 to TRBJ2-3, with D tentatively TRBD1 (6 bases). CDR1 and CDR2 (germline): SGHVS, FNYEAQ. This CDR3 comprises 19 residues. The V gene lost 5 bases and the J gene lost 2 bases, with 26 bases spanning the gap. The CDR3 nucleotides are TGTGCCAGCAGCCCTCCGAGGAGCACAGGCCAGGGGTTCACAGATACGCAGTATTTT. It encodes CASSPPRSTGQGFTDTQYF.

Here the CDR3 DNA reads TGCAGCGTTGAAACACGCTCGGGACCCACCGGGGAGCTGTTTTTT. It translates to CSVETRSGPTGELFF. This rearrangement joins TRBV29-1 to TRBJ2-2; tentatively, D is TRBD1 or TRBD2 (5 bases each). CDR1 SQVTM and CDR2 ANQGSEA come from the germline V gene. The CDR3 is 15 residues long. Trimming left V 2 bases short and J 4 bases short, with 14 bases between.

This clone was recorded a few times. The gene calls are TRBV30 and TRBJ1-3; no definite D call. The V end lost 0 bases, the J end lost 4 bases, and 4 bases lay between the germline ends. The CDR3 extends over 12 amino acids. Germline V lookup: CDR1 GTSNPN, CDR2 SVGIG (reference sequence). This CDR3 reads CAWSVYGNTIYF. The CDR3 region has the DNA TGTGCCTGGAGTGTATACGGAAACACCATATATTTT. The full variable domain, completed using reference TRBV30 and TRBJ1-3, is SQTIHQWPATLVQPVGSPLSLECTVEGTSNPNLYWYRQAAGRGLQLLFYSVGIGQISSEVPQNLSASRPQDRQFILSSKKLLLSDSGFYLCAWSVYGNTIYFGEGSWLTVV.

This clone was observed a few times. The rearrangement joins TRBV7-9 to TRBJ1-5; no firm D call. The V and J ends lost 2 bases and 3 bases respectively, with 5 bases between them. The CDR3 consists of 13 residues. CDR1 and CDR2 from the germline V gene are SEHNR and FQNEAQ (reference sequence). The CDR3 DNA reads TGTGCCAGCAGCTTATATCTCAATCAGCCCCAGCATTTT. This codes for CASSLYLNQPQHF.

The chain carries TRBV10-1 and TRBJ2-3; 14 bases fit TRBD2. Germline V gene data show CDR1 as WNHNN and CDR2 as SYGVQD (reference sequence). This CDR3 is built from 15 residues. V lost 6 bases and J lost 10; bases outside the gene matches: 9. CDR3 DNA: TGCGCCAGCAGCCTGGGGGGGACTAGCGGGAGCGCGCAGTATTTT. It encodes CASSLGGTSGSAQYF.

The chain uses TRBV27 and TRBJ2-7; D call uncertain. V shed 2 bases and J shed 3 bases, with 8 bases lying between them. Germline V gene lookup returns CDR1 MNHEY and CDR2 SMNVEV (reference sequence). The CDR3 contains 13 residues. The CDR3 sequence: CASSLLQDYEQYF. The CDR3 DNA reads TGTGCCAGCAGTTTACTCCAGGACTACGAGCAGTACTTC.